The text below deals with one TCR beta chain. This clonotype occurred a few times. Its antigen is currently not known. No base quality information exists; no much larger clone differs at one position. Here V drops 6 bases and J drops 3 bases, and the junction holds 5 bases not matched to any gene. From cysteine to phenylalanine, the CDR3 is 16 amino acids long. Only CDR3 DNA is held: 48 bases, read in frame from base 1. Libraries came from RT-PCR. TCRdb shows the sequencer as Illumina HiSeq 2500. The public reads were quality trimmed at Q25 with fastp and then assembled into clones with MiXCR by TCRdb, keeping productive beta chains. Each CDR3 protein gets just one entry, which takes the most common genes and DNA from the rows behind it. This sample comprises about 570,000 distinct CDR3 sequences, approximately 10% of them detected only once. Of the sample, approximately 10% falls within the top ten clones.

The entry originates in a study of response to subunit inactivated influenza vaccine (dated by TCRdb to 2016 to 2019). At the level of the whole study: Deep quantitative profiling of the T cell receptor repertoire was used in the study to follow responses to a trivalent subunit inactivated influenza vaccine. Overall study outcomes, separate from this receptor: It was suggested by the authors that each seasonal influenza vaccination may recruit only a limited number of new T cells.

These records were also assigned to another study, of T cells expressing NK-cell markers. As that second study puts it: TCR beta cDNA libraries were made by 5'RACE template switching that added a universal primer site and unique molecular identifiers. TCR beta-chain repertoires were profiled in sorted CD3+CD56+NKG2C+, CD3+CD56+NKG2C- and CD3+CD56-NKG2C+ T-cell subsets from fewer than 10 donors. Among the eight sequenced donors, seven were HCMV-seropositive and one was HCMV-seronegative. In several experiments an anti-gammadeltaTCR antibody was added to restrict sorting to alphabetaTCR-expressing T cells. For roughly six donors, the dominant CD3+CD56+NKG2C+ clonotypes were among the top 10 CD8+ clonotypes and accounted for roughly 1.0-7.5% of CD8+ T cells. Those dominant clonotypes were again the most abundant among CD3+CD56-NKG2C+ cells in a handful of donors, at 28.3-60.1%. It remained unclear whether the expanded NKG2C-expressing T cell clones were specific for HCMV antigens. The eight sequenced donors were randomly selected healthy volunteers, three men and five women. A commercial ELISA kit detecting HCMV-specific IgG in serum was used to determine HCMV serostatus. Peripheral blood mononuclear cells were isolated from blood by Ficoll density gradient centrifugation. Bulk peripheral blood T-cell repertoires were additionally sequenced from unsorted PBMC for six donors. cDNA synthesis was primed from the TCR beta constant segment, followed by two successive PCR amplification steps. Sequencing of the libraries produced 2 x 150 bp reads on Illumina HiSeq 2000/2500, MiSeq or NextSeq. Reads were demultiplexed and grouped by UMI with MIGEC, and clonotypes were assembled and quantified with MiTCR. To exclude erroneous sequences, only TCR cDNA sequences supported by at least two reads were retained. The tcR package was used for downstream repertoire analysis, with clonotypes matched between fractions based on CDR3 nucleotide sequence plus V segment. Antigen specificity was annotated against VDJdb with VDJmatch, allowing one amino acid substitution in CDR3.

The material sequenced was PBMCs from blood, taken on the day of vaccination. The V and J genes are TRBV12-3 or TRBV12-4 and TRBJ2-2; 12 bases in between match TRBD2. The TCR comes from a man aged 45 to 65 who received an inactivated influenza vaccine. Donor details come from another sample of the same person, matched by shared clones. For the CDR3, the sequence is CASSLWTSGDTGELFF. The DNA sequence is given as TGTGCCAGCAGCCTCTGGACTAGCGGGGACACCGGGGAGCTGTTTTTT.